This paragraph covers one T cell receptor (beta chain) sequence. The antigen is undetermined. The data were taken from a study of cytomegalovirus exposure and HLA in healthy donors. Study observations and caveats: Follow-up analysis later connected one missense variant in DCLRE1C with trimming of TCR beta V- and J-genes. Specific recognition of CMV antigens was confirmed in vitro for a few chains (all CMV-associated). One later analysis reportedly identified an Asian-associated ancestry cluster that showed fewer N-insertions than the approximately 670-donor mean.

The PCR had 60 Vbeta and 13 Jbeta primers. Profiling relied on immunoSEQ multiplex PCR, and the TCRdb table lists in-frame clones only, not all of them. The table has 90,000 or so clones, 78% seen once. The donors, nominally healthy at sampling, likely had unrecorded immune exposures. After removal of 3 bases from V and 5 bases from J, the junction contained 7 bases not matched to a gene. The CDR3 runs to 16 residues. Germline V lookup: CDR1 SGHRS, CDR2 YFSETQ. Material: PBMCs. This TCR was recovered from a woman aged 40-49 years in good health and CMV-seronegative. V and J are TRBV5-1 and TRBJ2-2; TRBD1 matches 10 bases. The CDR3 DNA follows: TGCGCCAGCAGCTGGAGACAGGGGGCCGGAACCGGGGAGCTGTTTTTT. It specifies CASSWRQGAGTGELFF. Using reference TRBV5-1 and TRBJ2-2 for the parts outside the CDR3, the full variable domain is KAGVTQTPRYLIKTRGQQVTLSCSPISGHRSVSWYQQTPGQGLQFLFEYFSETQRNKGNFPGRFSGRQFSNSRSEMNVSTLELGDSALYLCASSWRQGAGTGELFFGEGSRLTVL.